This T cell receptor (beta chain) is drawn from a study of cytomegalovirus exposure and HLA in healthy donors. The CDR3 runs 14 residues. Trimming shortened V by 4 bases and J by 2 bases, and 10 bases separated the two germline ends. Per the germline V gene, CDR1 is SGDLS and CDR2 is YYNGEE. The primer mix had 60 Vbeta and 13 Jbeta primers. TCRdb's copy holds only in-frame clones and misses some; the assay was immunoSEQ multiplex PCR. The repertoire holds some 120,000 clones, more than 65% seen once, with almost 3% in the top ten. The chain has TRBV9 and TRBJ1-5; D is unresolved. Sample: PBMCs. This receptor was obtained from a woman between 18 and 29 years old in good health and CMV-seropositive. CDR3 sequence reads: CASSKETGNQPQHF. The CDR3, as DNA: TGTGCCAGCAGCAAGGAGACGGGCAATCAGCCCCAGCATTTT.